The clone carrying this T cell receptor (beta chain) has a handful of counts. This record belongs to a study of beta chain features in type 1 diabetes. CDR3 length equals 14 residues. Trimming pared 0 bases from V and 5 bases from J, leaving 11 bases between. CDR1 is SGDLS, CDR2 YYNGEE, per germline. Since all of the isolated RNA was reverse transcribed, expressed TCRB transcripts were what got sequenced. Sequenced by immunoSEQ multiplex PCR; TCRdb stores in-frame clones only, minus some. In the table there are about 370,000 clones, around 15% of which are singletons. What was sequenced was naive CD4+ T cells from blood. This sequence originates from a woman under 30 in good health. The rearrangement uses TRBV9 and TRBJ1-1; D ambiguous. The CDR3 is CASSVESLGTEAFF. CDR3 sequence (DNA): TGTGCCAGCAGCGTAGAAAGCCTAGGAACTGAAGCTTTCTTT.